This TCR beta chain was identified during a study of shared clonotypes between healthy human individuals. Study-wide points: Researchers sampled blood only, noting tissue repertoires likely differ.

Remarks on this clone: Antigen unknown.

Using immunoSEQ multiplex PCR, the repertoire was profiled, and TCRdb retains in-frame clones only, with some absent. The table has 2.5 million or so clones, around 90% seen once. CDR3 length: 18 residues. V was pared by 5 bases and J by 4 bases, with 26 bases between. From germline, CDR1 is SGHVS and CDR2 FQNEAQ. Material: naive CD4+ T cells sorted from blood. Stated subset: CD45RA+ positively selected. The clonotype comes from a man younger than 35 in good health. The rearrangement joins TRBV7-8 to TRBJ2-5; the D gene is possibly TRBD2 (6 bases). The CDR3: CASSPRRVSGAIGETQYF. The CDR3 DNA reads as TGTGCCAGCAGCCCGCGACGGGTTAGCGGAGCAATCGGAGAGACCCAGTACTTC.